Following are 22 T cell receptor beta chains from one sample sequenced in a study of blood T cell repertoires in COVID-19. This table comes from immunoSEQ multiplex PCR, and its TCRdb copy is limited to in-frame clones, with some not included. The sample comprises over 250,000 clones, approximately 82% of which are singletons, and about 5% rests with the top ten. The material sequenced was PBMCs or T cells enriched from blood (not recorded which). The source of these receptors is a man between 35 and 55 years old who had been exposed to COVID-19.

In DNA form, the CDR3 reads TGTGCCAGCAGCACAGGCTCCTACGAGCAGTACTTC. Its protein product is CASSTGSYEQYF. The gene calls are TRBV7-9 and TRBJ2-7; D may be TRBD1 (5 bases). The CDR3 extends over 12 amino acids. The germline gives CDR1 SEHNR, CDR2 FQNEAQ (reference sequence). Deletions cut 5 bases from V and 0 bases from J, with 5 bases between.

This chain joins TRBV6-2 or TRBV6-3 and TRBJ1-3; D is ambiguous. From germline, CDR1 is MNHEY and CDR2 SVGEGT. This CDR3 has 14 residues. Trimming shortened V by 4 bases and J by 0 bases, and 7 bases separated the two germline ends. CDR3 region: CASSWSRSGNTIYF. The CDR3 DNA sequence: TGTGCCAGCAGTTGGAGTCGCTCTGGAAACACCATATATTTT.

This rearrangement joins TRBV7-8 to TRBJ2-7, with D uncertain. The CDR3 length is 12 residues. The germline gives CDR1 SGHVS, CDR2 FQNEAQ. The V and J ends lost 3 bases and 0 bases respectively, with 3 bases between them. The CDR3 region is CASSFISYEQYF. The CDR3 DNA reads TGTGCCAGCAGCTTCATCTCCTACGAGCAGTACTTC.

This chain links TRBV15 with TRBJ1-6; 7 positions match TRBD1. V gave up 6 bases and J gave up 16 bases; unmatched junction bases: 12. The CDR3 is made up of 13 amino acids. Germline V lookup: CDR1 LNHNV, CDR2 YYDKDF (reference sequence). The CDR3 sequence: CATRLGAGGILHF. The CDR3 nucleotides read TGTGCCACCAGGTTGGGGGCAGGGGGTATTCTCCACTTT.

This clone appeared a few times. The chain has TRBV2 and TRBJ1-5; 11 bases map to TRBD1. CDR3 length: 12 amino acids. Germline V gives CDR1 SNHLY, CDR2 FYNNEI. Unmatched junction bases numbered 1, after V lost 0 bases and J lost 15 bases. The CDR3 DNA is TGTGCCAGCAGTGAAGCCGGGACAGGGGGGCATTTT. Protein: CASSEAGTGGHF.

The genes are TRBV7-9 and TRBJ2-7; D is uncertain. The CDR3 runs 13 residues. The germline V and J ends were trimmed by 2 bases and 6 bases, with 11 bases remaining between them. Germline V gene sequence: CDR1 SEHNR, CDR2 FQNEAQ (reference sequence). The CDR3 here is CASSLSQVGEQYF. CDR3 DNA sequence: TGTGCCAGCAGCTTAAGTCAGGTGGGCGAGCAGTACTTC.

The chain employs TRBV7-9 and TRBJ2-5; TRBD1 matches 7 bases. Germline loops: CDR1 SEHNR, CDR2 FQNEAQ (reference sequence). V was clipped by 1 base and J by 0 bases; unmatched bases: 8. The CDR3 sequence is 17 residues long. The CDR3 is CASSLGSAGGHQETQYF. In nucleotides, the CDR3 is TGTGCCAGCAGCTTAGGTTCGGCAGGGGGTCACCAAGAGACCCAGTACTTC.

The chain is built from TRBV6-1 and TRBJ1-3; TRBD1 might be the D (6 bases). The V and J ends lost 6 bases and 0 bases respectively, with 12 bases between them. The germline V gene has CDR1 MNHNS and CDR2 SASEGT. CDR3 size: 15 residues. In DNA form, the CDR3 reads TGTGCCAGCAGACTGTGGACAGACTCTGGAAACACCATATATTTT. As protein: CASRLWTDSGNTIYF.

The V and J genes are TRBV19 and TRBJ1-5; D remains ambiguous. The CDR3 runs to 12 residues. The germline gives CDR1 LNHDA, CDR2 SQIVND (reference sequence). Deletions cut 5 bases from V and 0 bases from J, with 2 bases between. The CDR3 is CASSYSNQPQHF. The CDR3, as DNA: TGTGCCAGTAGTTATAGCAATCAGCCCCAGCATTTT.

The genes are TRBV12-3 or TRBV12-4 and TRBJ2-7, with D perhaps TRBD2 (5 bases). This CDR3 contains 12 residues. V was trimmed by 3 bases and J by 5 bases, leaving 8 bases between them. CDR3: CASSFMRDEQYF. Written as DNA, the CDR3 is TGTGCCAGCAGTTTTATGAGGGACGAGCAGTACTTC.

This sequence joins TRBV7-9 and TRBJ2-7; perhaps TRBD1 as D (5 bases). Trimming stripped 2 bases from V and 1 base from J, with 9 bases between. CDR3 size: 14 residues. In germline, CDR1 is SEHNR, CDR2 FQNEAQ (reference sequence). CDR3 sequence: CASSLMAGSYEQYF. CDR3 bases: TGTGCCAGCAGCTTAATGGCAGGGTCCTACGAGCAGTACTTC.

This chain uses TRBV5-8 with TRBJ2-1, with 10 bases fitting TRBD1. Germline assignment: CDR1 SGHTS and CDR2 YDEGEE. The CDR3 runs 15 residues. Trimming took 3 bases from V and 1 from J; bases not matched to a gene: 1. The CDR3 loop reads CASSWGQGSYNEQFF. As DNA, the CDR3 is TGTGCCAGCAGCTGGGGACAGGGGTCCTACAATGAGCAGTTCTTC.

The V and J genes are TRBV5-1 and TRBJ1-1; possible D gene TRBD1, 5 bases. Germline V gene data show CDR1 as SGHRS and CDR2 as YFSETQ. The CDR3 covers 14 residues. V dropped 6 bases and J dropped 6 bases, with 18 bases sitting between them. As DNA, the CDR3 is TGCGCCAGCAAGGGGAATGGGGCAGGCGCTGAAGCTTTCTTT. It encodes CASKGNGAGAEAFF.

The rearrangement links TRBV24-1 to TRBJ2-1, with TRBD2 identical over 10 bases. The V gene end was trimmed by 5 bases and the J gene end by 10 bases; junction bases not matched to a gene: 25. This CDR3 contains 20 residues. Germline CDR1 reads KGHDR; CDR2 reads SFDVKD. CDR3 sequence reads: CATSGPSAGGETSGMKEQFF. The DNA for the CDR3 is TGTGCCACCAGTGGCCCCTCGGCAGGGGGCGAAACTAGCGGGATGAAGGAGCAGTTCTTC.

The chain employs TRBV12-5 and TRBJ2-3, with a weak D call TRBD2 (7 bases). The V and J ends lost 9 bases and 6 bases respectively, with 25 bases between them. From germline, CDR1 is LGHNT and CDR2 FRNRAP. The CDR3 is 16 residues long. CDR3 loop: CARRGGVGAPGDTQYF. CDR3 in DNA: TGTGCTAGAAGGGGGGGAGTAGGAGCACCAGGGGATACGCAGTATTTT.

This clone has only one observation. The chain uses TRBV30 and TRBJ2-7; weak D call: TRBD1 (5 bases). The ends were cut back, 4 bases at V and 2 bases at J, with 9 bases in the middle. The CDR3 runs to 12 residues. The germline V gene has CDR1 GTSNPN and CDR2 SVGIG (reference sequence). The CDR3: CAWNQGTYEQYF. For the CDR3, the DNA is TGTGCCTGGAATCAGGGTACCTACGAGCAGTACTTC.

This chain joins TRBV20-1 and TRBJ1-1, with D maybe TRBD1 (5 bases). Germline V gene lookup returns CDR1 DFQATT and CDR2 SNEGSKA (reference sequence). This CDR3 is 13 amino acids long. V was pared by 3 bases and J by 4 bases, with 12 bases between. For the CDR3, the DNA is TGCAGTGCTAGTGGGCAGGGTGGCACTGAAGCTTTCTTT. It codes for CSASGQGGTEAFF.

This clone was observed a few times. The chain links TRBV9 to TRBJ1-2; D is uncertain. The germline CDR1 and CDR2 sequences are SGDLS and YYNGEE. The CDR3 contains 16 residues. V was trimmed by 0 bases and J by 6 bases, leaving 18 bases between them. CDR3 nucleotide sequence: TGTGCCAGCAGCGTAGCTCCTCGGCGAGGAGATAATGGCTACACCTTC. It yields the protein CASSVAPRRGDNGYTF.

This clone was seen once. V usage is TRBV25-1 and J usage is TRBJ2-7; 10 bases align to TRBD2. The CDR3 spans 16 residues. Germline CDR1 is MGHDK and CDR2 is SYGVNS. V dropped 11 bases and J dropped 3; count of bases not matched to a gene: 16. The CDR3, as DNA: TGTGCCCGAAGGGGACTAGCGCTCGGATTCTGCTACGAGCAGTACTTC. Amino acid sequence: CARRGLALGFCYEQYF.

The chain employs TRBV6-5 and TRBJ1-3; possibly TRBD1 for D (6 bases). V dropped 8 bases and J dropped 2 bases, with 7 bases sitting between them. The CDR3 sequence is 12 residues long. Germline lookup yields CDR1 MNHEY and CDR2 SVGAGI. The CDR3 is CASQGPGNTIYF. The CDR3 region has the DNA TGTGCCAGCCAGGGGCCTGGAAACACCATATATTTT.

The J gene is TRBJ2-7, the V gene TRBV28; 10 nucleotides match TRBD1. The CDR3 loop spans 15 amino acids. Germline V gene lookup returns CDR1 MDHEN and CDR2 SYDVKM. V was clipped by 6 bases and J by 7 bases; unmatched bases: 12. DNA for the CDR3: TGTGCCAGCAGCCCTCCCGGGACAGGGGTAGGTGAGCAGTACTTC. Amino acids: CASSPPGTGVGEQYF.

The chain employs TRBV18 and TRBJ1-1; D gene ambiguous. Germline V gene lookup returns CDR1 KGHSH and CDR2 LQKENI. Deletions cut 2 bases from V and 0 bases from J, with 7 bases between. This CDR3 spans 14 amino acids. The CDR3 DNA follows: TGTGCCAGCTCACCAGGGCCGCTGAACACTGAAGCTTTCTTT. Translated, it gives CASSPGPLNTEAFF.